This TCR beta chain was captured by sequencing in a study of OX40 agonist ivuxolimab in advanced cancers. The study in broad terms: Ivuxolimab was an agonistic, fully human IgG2 monoclonal antibody directed against OX40 (CD134), a costimulatory receptor. Among the roughly 50 dose-escalation patients, approximately 20 had hepatocellular carcinoma, some 15 melanoma, 9 renal cell carcinoma and 9 head and neck cancer. The dose-escalation cohort was roughly 83% male with a mean age of approximately 60 years, ranging from roughly 23 to 90. Prior anti-PD-1, anti-PD-L1 or anti-CTLA-4 therapy was permitted, and less than 45% of dose-escalation patients had received checkpoint inhibitors. The monotherapy dose-escalation portion (N of about 50 patients) of the phase I ivuxolimab trial is reported in the paper. Three dose-escalation patients achieved partial responses, one with hepatocellular carcinoma and two with cutaneous melanoma. Peripheral TCRbeta sequencing was intended to test whether TCR sequence diversity was altered and clonal T-cell expansion was caused by ivuxolimab. Intravenous ivuxolimab was administered to patients every 2 weeks at six dose levels: 0.01, 0.1, 0.3, 1.5, 3 and 10 mg/kg.

The trial excluded patients who had a history of autoimmune disease or who were on systemic immunosuppression. Peripheral blood for TCR sequencing was collected from all dose cohorts at baseline, on cycle 4 day 1, and on cycle 7 day 1. The samples were drawn from a first-in-human, open-label, multicenter phase I dose-escalation trial of ivuxolimab. The trial enrolled adults with locally advanced or metastatic head and neck squamous cell, hepatocellular, melanoma or renal cell carcinoma. Before TCR sequencing, CD4+ T cells and CD8+ T cells from peripheral blood were sorted into separate populations. General study outcomes and caveats: At doses from 0.1 to 3.0 mg/kg, clonal expansion was seen in both CD4+ and CD8+ blood T cells between baseline and week 6. After ivuxolimab, more expanded clones were found on average in CD8+ T cells than in CD4+ T cells. Low levels of normalized T-cell clonal expansion were also shown by some nonresponding patients. In the 0.1-3.0 mg/kg groups, partial responders were among the patients with the lowest normalized peripheral clonal expansion, particularly in CD8+ T cells. Antigen specificity was not determined for the clonally expanded peripheral T cells.

For this clone: The specificity of this receptor is unknown. Base qualities are not at hand, and no much larger clone is one base apart.

After removal of 3 bases from V and 9 bases from J, the junction retains 0 bases not matched to a gene. Per the germline V gene, SGDLS is the CDR1 and YYNGEE is the CDR2. Inclusive of the bounding cysteine and phenylalanine, the CDR3 is 12 residues long. Only the CDR3 portion is preserved as DNA: 36 bases, with reading frame beginning at the first base. Genomic DNA was extracted from sorted cells for sequencing of the TCRbeta CDR3 region. The immunoSEQ Assay was used to sequence the TCRbeta CDR3 regions. Not all clones reach the TCRdb copy of this immuneACCESS table, which keeps in-frame sequences only. Checked studies attribute under half of the gap to unresolved V genes and leave the rest unexplained. A total of about 17,000 clones appear in this sample, roughly 75% of them only once. Approximately 28% of the sample rests with the top ten.

Sequenced here: CD4+ or CD8+ T cells sorted from blood, sampled in a trial of the OX40 agonist ivuxolimab. This sequence uses TRBV9 and TRBJ2-1; 10 bases in between match TRBD2. The origin of this receptor is an adult with an advanced solid tumor such as melanoma, head and neck, liver or kidney cancer. The CDR3 sequence is CASSGLAGEQFF. Here is the DNA: TGTGCCAGCAGCGGACTAGCGGGTGAGCAGTTCTTC.